This T cell receptor (beta chain) was profiled in a study of blood T cell repertoires in COVID-19. Study overall: COVID-19 samples, acute and convalescent, were from the United States, Italy and Spain. In each case, the material was cDNA or gDNA derived from T cells, B-cell-depleted T cells, or PBMCs.

In the authors' workflow: From reference gene primer amplification, estimates of nucleated cell counts were derived. The assay was immunoSEQ multiplex PCR, and TCRdb's table has in-frame clones only and misses some. V and J calls and clone size are given by that table; D and trimming were obtained from the DNA. The table records around 19,000 clones, 75% to 85% of them present only once. The V gene lost 2 bases and the J gene lost 2 bases, with 7 bases spanning the gap. CDR1 MNHEY and CDR2 SVGEGT come from the germline V gene. CDR3 length equals 14 residues. The sequencing sample was made of peripheral blood. This receptor was taken from a man older than 75 with acute or convalescent COVID-19. The rearrangement joins TRBV6-2 or TRBV6-3 to TRBJ2-4; no firm D call. Here the CDR3 DNA reads TGTGCCAGCAGTTACGAGCTGACCAAAAACATTCAGTACTTC. It yields the protein CASSYELTKNIQYF.